The clone carrying this TCR beta chain was detected only a few times. Primers used in a second PCR of roughly 6 to 11 cycles were a sample-barcoded 5' primer and a J-beta primer mix. Each cDNA was tagged by a template-switch adaptor containing 12 random nucleotides. In TCRdb, the 5' RACE reads were re-called with MiXCR into one record per CDR3 protein. The sample lists about 290,000 distinct CDR3 sequences; roughly 26% were seen once. This sample was taken from a study of blood T cells in healthy people across ages. For the study at large: Template switching caught about one barcoded beta molecule for each two T cells.

The V end lost 4 bases, the J end lost 6 bases, and 16 bases lay between the germline ends. This CDR3 region has 15 residues. Germline loops: CDR1 SGHKS, CDR2 YYEKEE (reference sequence). Source material: blood. The chain uses TRBV5-5 and TRBJ1-4; D remains ambiguous. The source of this sequence is a woman aged 70 to 79 in good health. CDR3 nucleotides: TGTGCCAGCAGCCCCCGCGGTATGCCGGATGAAAAACTGTTTTTT. Translation: CASSPRGMPDEKLFF.